This T cell receptor beta chain appears in the sequencing data of a study of blood T cell repertoires in COVID-19. Study overall: Samples of COVID-19 (acute and convalescent) were obtained from the United States, Italy and Spain. Sources were T cells, B-cell-depleted T cells, or PBMCs; the material itself was cDNA or gDNA.

Clinical history as reported by participants underpinned cohort assignment. Original analysis: Reference gene primer amplification yielded estimated nucleated cell counts. Sequencing was performed with immunoSEQ multiplex PCR; in TCRdb, only in-frame clones are kept and a portion is missing. For V, J and clone size, that table is used; D and trimming come from the DNA. The sample shows hundreds of thousands of clones, around 87% of them seen only once. The CDR3 totals 12 residues. CDR1 is SGHRS and CDR2 is YFSETQ in the germline V gene. V was pared by 0 bases and J by 6 bases, with 7 bases between. Sequenced material: PBMCs or T cells enriched from blood (not recorded which). The chain joins TRBV5-1 to TRBJ2-7; D gene uncertain. This TCR was sampled from a man aged 25 to 45 who had been exposed to COVID-19. The CDR3 coding sequence is TGCGCCAGCAGCTTGGGACAAAGCGAGCAGTACTTC. Translation gives CASSLGQSEQYF.